This T cell receptor beta chain was sequenced for a study of CXCR3-negative and CXCR3-positive naive CD8 T cells. Overall study findings and caveats: The study found that naive CXCR3-negative and CXCR3-positive cells shared TRBV-TRBJ usage, while memory cells differed. Both naive subsets showed comparably high diversity, and memory CD8+ cells showed much lower diversity.

The CDR3 contains 15 residues. Per the germline V gene, CDR1 is LGHNA and CDR2 is YSLEER. As for this clonotype: As yet, its antigen is unknown.

The method, 5' RACE with UMI labels, was used to prepare the TRB cDNA libraries. TCRdb reworked the 5' RACE reads into one entry per CDR3 protein, no DNA. This repertoire comprises 100,000 to 150,000 distinct CDR3 sequences; its ten largest clones make up less than 0.3%. CD45RO-CCR7+CD27+CD95- defined naive CD8+ T cells. Material: naive CXCR3- CD8+ T cells from blood. Subset meaning: CD45RO-CCR7+CD27+CD95- naive CD8+ T cells lacking CXCR3 (TNR3-). This clonotype was sampled from a human donor in good health. Some clones in this sample may be carry-over from other donors' samples. This chain uses TRBV4-3 with TRBJ1-6; TCRdb calls TRBD1, which cannot be checked without DNA. The CDR3 sequence is CASSQALTGKAPLHF.